The 15 T cell receptor beta chains below all came from one sample that was sequenced in a study of long-term antiretroviral therapy in people with HIV. The assay, immunoSEQ v3.0, was run at survey level. Clones were read by immunoSEQ multiplex PCR, and TCRdb kept only the in-frame ones, dropping some. The sample has about 35,000 clones; about 74% are singletons. The material sequenced was unsorted PBMCs, taken 2 years after starting antiretroviral therapy. All receptors derive from a woman aged 45-65 years with HIV.

The J gene is TRBJ1-5, the V gene TRBV19; TRBD1 matches at 8 bases. Germline V gene sequence: CDR1 LNHDA, CDR2 SQIVND (reference sequence). This CDR3 has 15 amino acids. Unmatched junction bases numbered 16, after V lost 9 bases and J lost 9 bases. In nucleotides, the CDR3 is TGTGCCAGCAAGCCGGGACAGGCTGTTCAATGGCCCCAGCATTTT. Protein product: CASKPGQAVQWPQHF.

This clone was picked up one time. The chain couples TRBV4-2 to TRBJ1-2; a weak D match, TRBD1 (5 bases). Germline loops: CDR1 LGHNA, CDR2 YNFKEQ. Trimming removed 0 bases at V and 3 bases at J, with 14 bases between. The CDR3 is 16 amino acids. The CDR3 coding sequence is TGTGCCAGCAGCCAAGATGACGGCAGGGTGGACTATGGCTACACCTTC. Protein: CASSQDDGRVDYGYTF.

The rearrangement links TRBV6-1 to TRBJ2-7, with 9 nucleotides matching TRBD1. After removal of 1 base from V and 6 bases from J, the junction contained 10 bases not matched to a gene. The CDR3 runs to 16 residues. Germline assignment: CDR1 MNHNS and CDR2 SASEGT. DNA of the CDR3: TGTGCCAGCAGTGAAGTGGGGGGGACAGGGTTCATCGAGCAGTACTTC. It codes for CASSEVGGTGFIEQYF.

The rearrangement joins TRBV27 to TRBJ2-3; D not resolved. CDR3 length: 11 amino acids. Germline loops: CDR1 MNHEY, CDR2 SMNVEV (reference sequence). Trimming pared 8 bases from V and 3 bases from J, leaving 6 bases between. CDR3 sequence (DNA): TGTGCCAGCGGCGATACAGATACGCAGTATTTT. It codes for CASGDTDTQYF.

The chain carries TRBV13 and TRBJ2-7, with TRBD2 matching over 9 bases. V lost 6 bases, J lost 3 bases, and 9 bases stayed unmatched. CDR1 and CDR2 (germline): PRHDT, FYEKMQ (reference sequence). The CDR3 sequence is 15 residues long. The DNA of the CDR3 is TGTGCCAGCAGACAACTAGCGGGCGAGCGCTACGAGCAGTACTTC. Translating gives CASRQLAGERYEQYF.

The CDR3 region is CASQANGANVLTF. The CDR3, as DNA: TGTGCCTCACAGGCGAATGGGGCCAACGTCCTGACTTTC. The genes are TRBV30 and TRBJ2-6; perhaps TRBD1 as D (5 bases). The V gene lost 7 bases and the J gene lost 3 bases, with 10 bases spanning the gap. The CDR3 extends over 13 amino acids. Germline-derived CDR1 and CDR2 are GTSNPN and SVGIG (reference sequence).

J is TRBJ1-1 and V is TRBV7-9, with D possibly being TRBD1 (6 bases). Trimming removed 5 bases at V and 7 bases at J, with 14 bases between. The CDR3 contains 13 residues. In germline, CDR1 is SEHNR, CDR2 FQNEAQ (reference sequence). The CDR3 nucleotides are TGTGCCAGCAGCCTAAACAGGGAAGGTGAAGCTTTCTTT. Translation: CASSLNREGEAFF.

This clone was seen just once. The chain links TRBV7-3 to TRBJ2-1; no clear D gene. This CDR3 has 14 amino acids. Deletions cut 4 bases from V and 0 bases from J, with 7 bases between. The germline gives CDR1 SGHTA, CDR2 FQGTGA. This CDR3 reads CASSSLSSYNEQFF. The CDR3, as DNA: TGTGCCAGCAGCTCACTAAGCTCCTACAATGAGCAGTTCTTC.

This chain uses TRBV7-8 with TRBJ1-1; D ambiguous. Trimming stripped 1 base from V and 6 bases from J, with 9 bases between. Germline V gives CDR1 SGHVS, CDR2 FQNEAQ. This CDR3 comprises 13 residues. CDR3 nucleotides: TGTGCCAGCAGCTTAGTTATGGGTGCTGAAGCTTTCTTT. Translating gives CASSLVMGAEAFF.

V and J are TRBV5-6 and TRBJ2-3; 9 positions match TRBD2. The CDR3 sequence is 17 residues long. The V gene's germline CDR1 is SGHDT and CDR2 YYEEEE. Unmatched junction bases numbered 11, after V lost 5 bases and J lost 1 base. The CDR3 region is CASSFLAGAGGTDTQYF. CDR3 coding DNA: TGTGCCAGCAGTTTCTTAGCGGGGGCAGGGGGCACAGATACGCAGTATTTT. The whole variable domain, remainder taken from reference TRBV5-6 and TRBJ2-3, is DAGVTQSPTHLIKTRGQQVTLRCSPKSGHDTVSWYQQALGQGPQFIFQYYEEEERQRGNFPDRFSGHQFPNYSSELNVNALLLGDSALYLCASSFLAGAGGTDTQYFGPGTRLTVL.

This clone was seen a handful of times. This sequence joins TRBV9 and TRBJ2-1, with 8 bases lining up with TRBD1. Trimming cost V 6 bases and J 5 bases; bases outside gene matches: 10. Germline V CDR1 and CDR2: SGDLS, YYNGEE. The CDR3 has 15 residues. The CDR3, as DNA: TGTGCCAGCACCATGGAGGGACAGGACGACAATGAGCAGTTCTTC. This translates into CASTMEGQDDNEQFF.

This clone has more than one count but fewer than ten. CDR3 DNA sequence: TGTGCCAGTTCGGACAGCTTCTATGGCTACACCTTC. Translating gives CASSDSFYGYTF. The chain carries TRBV19 and TRBJ1-2; a possible D gene is TRBD1 (6 bases). Trimming shortened V by 8 bases and J by 4 bases, and 11 bases separated the two germline ends. From germline, CDR1 is LNHDA and CDR2 SQIVND (reference sequence). The CDR3 runs to 12 residues.

This clone was observed a handful of times. V usage is TRBV7-9 and J usage is TRBJ1-3; no firm D call. The CDR3 is made up of 13 amino acids. The ends were cut back, 5 bases at V and 9 bases at J, with 14 bases in the middle. Germline assignment: CDR1 SEHNR and CDR2 FQNEAQ (reference sequence). The CDR3 region has the DNA TGTGCCAGCAGCCCGGGCCAGGTGGGCACCATATATTTT. This codes for CASSPGQVGTIYF.

This clone has just a few counts. V gene TRBV20-1 combines with J gene TRBJ2-1, with no clear D. Trimming shortened V by 1 base and J by 5 bases, and 3 bases separated the two germline ends. The CDR3 totals 11 residues. The germline gives CDR1 DFQATT, CDR2 SNEGSKA (reference sequence). The CDR3 DNA reads TGCAGTGCTAGAGGTCACAATGAGCAGTTCTTC. Translating it yields CSARGHNEQFF.

V and J are TRBV19 and TRBJ1-4; D remains ambiguous. Trimming took off 5 bases at V and 0 bases at J, with 10 bases between the two ends. CDR3 size: 15 residues. In germline, CDR1 is LNHDA, CDR2 SQIVND (reference sequence). CDR3 in DNA: TGTGCCAGTAGTGGGTCCTACTCAACTAATGAAAAACTGTTTTTT. This codes for CASSGSYSTNEKLFF.